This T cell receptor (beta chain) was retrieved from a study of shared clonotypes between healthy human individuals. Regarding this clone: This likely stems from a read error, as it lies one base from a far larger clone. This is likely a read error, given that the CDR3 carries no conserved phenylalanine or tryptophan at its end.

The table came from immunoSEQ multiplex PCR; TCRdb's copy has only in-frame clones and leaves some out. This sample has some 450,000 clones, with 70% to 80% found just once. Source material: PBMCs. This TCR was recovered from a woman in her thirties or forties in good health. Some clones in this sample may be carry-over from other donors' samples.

DNA for the CDR3: TGTGCCAGCAGCTTGGGCAGGGAGAGACCAAGCAATCAGCCCCAGCATTCT. It encodes CASSLGRERPSNQPQHS. The V gene is TRBV5-6, the J gene TRBJ1-5; D might be TRBD1 (5 bases). The CDR3 sequence is 17 residues long. Looked up from germline, CDR1 is SGHDT and CDR2 is YYEEEE. The V gene lost 0 bases and the J gene lost 1 base, with 14 bases spanning the gap.